A single T cell receptor beta chain is shown here with its context. These data are taken from a study of cytomegalovirus exposure and HLA in healthy donors. Amplification used 60 Vbeta primers and 13 Jbeta primers. Profiled with immunoSEQ multiplex PCR; TCRdb holds only in-frame clones, not every one. The sample lists 82,000 or so clones, around 10% seen once, with around 24% in the top ten. Trimming took 2 bases from V and 10 from J, leaving 15 bases between them. The CDR3 sequence is 14 residues long. Germline loops: CDR1 LNHDA, CDR2 SQIVND (reference sequence). The sequence was collected from a man aged 55-75 years in good health and CMV-seropositive. The sample taken for sequencing was PBMCs. The chain combines TRBV19 with TRBJ1-5; D might be TRBD1 (5 bases). The CDR3 bases are TGTGCCAGTAGTATAACAAGGGGCAGGGATCCCCAGCATTTT. Encoded protein: CASSITRGRDPQHF.